These 18 T cell receptor beta chains came from one sample sequenced in a study of shared clonotypes between healthy human individuals. TCRdb keeps only in-frame clones here, not all; method: immunoSEQ multiplex PCR. The top ten hold approximately 13% of the sample, which has about 490,000 clones, 75% to 85% seen once. The sample consisted of PBMCs. These receptor sequences come from a woman aged 40 to 50 in good health. Some clones in this sample may be carry-over from other donors' samples.

The sample holds many counts of this clone. Other nucleotide sequences from this sample produce the same CDR3. The rearrangement uses TRBV7-9 and TRBJ1-2; no clear D gene. Trimming stripped 5 bases from V and 0 bases from J, with 7 bases between. Germline V gives CDR1 SEHNR, CDR2 FQNEAQ (reference sequence). This CDR3 is 13 amino acids long. CDR3 residues: CASSRDTNYGYTF. The CDR3 region has the DNA TGTGCCAGCAGCCGAGACACTAACTATGGCTACACCTTC.

The rearrangement links TRBV29-1 to TRBJ1-2; D is uncertain. Trimming stripped 0 bases from V and 1 base from J, with 15 bases between. The germline V gene has CDR1 SQVTM and CDR2 ANQGSEA. This CDR3 region has 16 residues. CDR3 in DNA: TGCAGCGTTGAAGATTCGGCAGACATTTTTAACTATGGCTACACCTTC. Encoded protein: CSVEDSADIFNYGYTF.

The chain employs TRBV7-2 and TRBJ1-4; D remains unclear. Germline V CDR1 and CDR2: SGHTA, FQGNSA. This CDR3 is built from 16 residues. With 5 bases removed from V and 0 bases from J, the gap between germline ends came to 13 bases. CDR3 sequence (DNA): TGTGCCAGCAGCCCGAGTCGGGCCACAACTAATGAAAAACTGTTTTTT. Translation gives CASSPSRATTNEKLFF.

The V call is TRBV11-2, the J call TRBJ2-5; D possibly corresponds to TRBD2 (6 bases). Trimming took off 5 bases at V and 5 bases at J, with 12 bases between the two ends. CDR3 length equals 13 residues. The germline V gene has CDR1 SGHAT and CDR2 FQNNGV. CDR3 sequence: CASSRERRETQYF. The CDR3 DNA reads TGTGCCAGCAGCCGGGAGAGAAGGGAGACCCAGTACTTC.

The chain links TRBV7-9 to TRBJ2-7; D is unclear. V was shortened by 5 bases and J by 0 bases, with 11 bases between the two germline ends. The germline V gene has CDR1 SEHNR and CDR2 FQNEAQ (reference sequence). The CDR3 sequence is 14 residues long. The CDR3, as DNA: TGTGCCAGCAGCAGCCGTAGGAGCTCCTACGAGCAGTACTTC. This translates into CASSSRRSSYEQYF.

This clone was seen a handful of times. The chain is built from TRBV6-1 and TRBJ1-2; 8 positions agree with TRBD1. CDR3 length equals 12 residues. The germline CDR1 and CDR2 sequences are MNHNS and SASEGT. V was pared by 5 bases and J by 8 bases, with 4 bases of the junction left unmatched. The CDR3 loop is CASSPRQGGYTF. The CDR3 DNA follows: TGTGCCAGCAGTCCCCGACAGGGGGGCTACACCTTC.

This chain uses TRBV15 with TRBJ1-2; no definite D call. This CDR3 is 13 amino acids long. Germline loops: CDR1 LNHNV, CDR2 YYDKDF (reference sequence). Between the trimmed V and J ends, which lost 0 bases and 8 bases, there was a span of 10 bases. The CDR3: CATSRDPQKGYTF. CDR3 DNA: TGTGCCACCAGCAGAGATCCCCAAAAGGGCTACACCTTC. Full variable domain (missing parts from reference TRBV15 and TRBJ1-2): DAMVIQNPRYQVTQFGKPVTLSCSQTLNHNVMYWYQQKSSQAPKLLFHYYDKDFNNEADTPDNFQSRRPNTSFCFLDIRSPGLGDTAMYLCATSRDPQKGYTFGSGTRLTVV.

V gene TRBV29-1 combines with J gene TRBJ2-6; 7 positions match TRBD1. Germline V CDR1 and CDR2: SQVTM, ANQGSEA. CDR3 length equals 14 residues. The junction had 5 bases not matched to a gene; V was cut back by 7 bases and J by 2 bases. This chain's CDR3 is CSATGQTGANVLTF. The CDR3 DNA sequence: TGCAGCGCGACAGGGCAGACTGGGGCCAACGTCCTGACTTTC.

The chain employs TRBV27 and TRBJ2-1, with D unresolved. This CDR3 is 16 amino acids long. Trimming shortened V by 1 base and J by 8 bases, and 18 bases separated the two germline ends. CDR1 and CDR2 (germline): MNHEY, SMNVEV (reference sequence). The CDR3 reads CASSLYGDGISYEQFF. The CDR3 DNA is TGTGCCAGCAGTTTATATGGTGATGGGATCAGCTATGAGCAGTTCTTC.

Concerning this clone: This may stem from a read error, because a much larger clone lies one nucleotide away. This chain uses TRBV29-1 with TRBJ2-7, with D uncertain. Trimming removed 4 bases at V and 0 bases at J, with 10 bases between. Germline CDR1 reads SQVTM; CDR2 reads ANQGSEA. The CDR3 loop spans 13 amino acids. This CDR3 reads CSVGVEYSYEQYF. CDR3 coding DNA: TGCAGCGTTGGGGTTGAATACTCCTACGAGCAGTACTTC.

The J gene is TRBJ2-7, the V gene TRBV11-2, with D tentatively TRBD2 (6 bases). This CDR3 has 16 residues. Per the germline V gene, CDR1 is SGHAT and CDR2 is FQNNGV. Deletions cut 0 bases from V and 3 bases from J, with 15 bases between. CDR3: CASSLEPAGPIYEQYF. Here the CDR3 DNA reads TGTGCCAGCAGCTTAGAACCCGCGGGGCCAATCTACGAGCAGTACTTC.

CDR3 bases: TGCGCCAGCAGCCCGGAGCCGGCAGGGGCCTACGAGCAGTACTTC. It specifies CASSPEPAGAYEQYF. The chain uses TRBV5-1 and TRBJ2-7, with D possibly being TRBD1 (6 bases). The V gene's germline CDR1 is SGHRS and CDR2 YFSETQ. This CDR3 is 15 amino acids long. V was clipped by 4 bases and J by 2 bases, with 16 bases between them.

The V and J genes are TRBV6-6 and TRBJ2-7; D may be TRBD1 (5 bases). This CDR3 has 12 residues. Trimming shortened V by 6 bases and J by 6 bases, and 12 bases separated the two germline ends. Germline lookup yields CDR1 MNHNY and CDR2 SVGAGI (reference sequence). CDR3 sequence: CASRPQGAEQYF. The CDR3 DNA reads TGTGCCAGCAGACCCCAGGGTGCCGAGCAGTACTTC.

The chain employs TRBV30 and TRBJ1-5; no clear D. CDR1 GTSNPN and CDR2 SVGIG come from the germline V gene (reference sequence). The V end was cut by 2 bases, the J end by 7 bases, with 12 bases between. The CDR3 has 13 residues. DNA for the CDR3: TGTGCCTGGAGTTTCGGGTCAGGACAGCCCCAGCATTTT. Its translation: CAWSFGSGQPQHF. Based on the CDR3 plus reference TRBV30 and TRBJ1-5, the full variable domain is SQTIHQWPATLVQPVGSPLSLECTVEGTSNPNLYWYRQAAGRGLQLLFYSVGIGQISSEVPQNLSASRPQDRQFILSSKKLLLSDSGFYLCAWSFGSGQPQHFGDGTRLSIL.

V gene TRBV5-6 combines with J gene TRBJ1-2; D uncertain. The V end lost 3 bases, the J end lost 0 bases, and 15 bases lay between the germline ends. This CDR3 has 16 residues. CDR1 and CDR2 from the germline V gene are SGHDT and YYEEEE. The DNA of the CDR3 is TGTGCCAGCAGCTCCGACGCGCAGGCCACTAACTATGGCTACACCTTC. Its protein is CASSSDAQATNYGYTF.

This chain connects TRBV29-1 to TRBJ2-2; 7 bases agree with TRBD1. There are 13 residues in the CDR3. The germline CDR1 and CDR2 sequences are SQVTM and ANQGSEA. Unmatched junction bases numbered 8, after V lost 6 bases and J lost 7 bases. The CDR3 reads CSVDTGAGGELFF. CDR3 nucleotide sequence: TGCAGCGTGGACACAGGGGCGGGCGGGGAGCTGTTTTTT.

This clone appeared many times. J is TRBJ2-6 and V is TRBV13, with 7 nucleotides matching TRBD2. V shed 3 bases and J 7 bases; nucleotides not matched to a gene: 3. From germline, CDR1 is PRHDT and CDR2 FYEKMQ (reference sequence). The CDR3 contains 14 residues. In DNA, the CDR3 is TGTGCCAGCAGCTTGGGAGGGTACGCCAACGTCCTGACTTTC. Translation: CASSLGGYANVLTF. Based on the CDR3 plus reference TRBV13 and TRBJ2-6, the full variable domain is AAGVIQSPRHLIKEKRETATLKCYPIPRHDTVYWYQQGPGQDPQFLISFYEKMQSDKGSIPDRFSAQQFSDYHSELNMSSLELGDSALYFCASSLGGYANVLTFGAGSRLTVL.

This chain joins TRBV2 and TRBJ1-5; the D gene is possibly TRBD1 (5 bases). The germline CDR1 and CDR2 sequences are SNHLY and FYNNEI. The CDR3 contains 14 residues. V lost 10 bases and J 1 base, leaving 14 bases between the germline ends. The CDR3 region has the DNA TGTGCCACAAGCGCAGGGTTAAGCAATCAGCCCCAGCATTTT. Protein product: CATSAGLSNQPQHF.